This TCR beta chain is from a study of blood T cell dynamics during melanoma immunotherapy (dated by TCRdb to 2018 to 2021). Background for the entire study: All patients had metastatic melanoma and were given first-line pembrolizumab or nivolumab plus ipilimumab as standard of care in the United Kingdom. Consecutive patients formed a training cohort, and a further independent group of patients from the same centre was pooled into an external validation set. To identify early correlates of response, the study profiled peripheral T cell receptor repertoires in patients with metastatic melanoma before and after one cycle of checkpoint inhibitor therapy. Results and caveats for the whole study, not just this receptor: A bifurcated reorganization of the PBMC repertoire at W3, with increased clonality or increased diversity, was observed in patients who later achieved disease control, unlike in progressors. The relatively small sample size was recognized as a factor that could limit how well the results generalize. Whether the T cell clones driving repertoire changes were melanoma-specific or reflected general immune activation could not be determined in the study.

What the time point label conveys for this sample: pre-treatment baseline. Blood samples were collected before treatment (T0) and at week 3 (W3), after the first cycle of checkpoint blockade. Except for a couple of patients with rapid clinical progression, response was assessed 12 weeks after the first infusion by RECIST 1.1; disease control meant complete response, partial response or stable disease. Patients with prior systemic cancer treatment, concomitant immunosuppressant therapy or synchronous other active malignancies were excluded. Bulk PBMC and plasma cell-free DNA were both sequenced for TCR beta so that circulating cells and T cell turnover could be tracked. Lymphoprep and SepMate tubes were used to isolate PBMC from blood, and red cell lysis was then performed. QIAamp DNA Blood Mini kits were used to extract DNA from both PBMC and sorted T cell subsets. Reading from cysteine to phenylalanine, the CDR3 counts 17 amino acids. Just CDR3 DNA is preserved here, 51 bases in frame from base 1. The germline V gene yields SGHRS for CDR1 and YFSETQ for CDR2. Trimming costs V 4 bases and J 8 bases, and their ends lie 24 bases apart.

Details on this clone: The antigen it recognizes is unknown. Nothing much larger sits one base from this clone, and base qualities are not available.

Every bulk PBMC sample had a fixed 350 ng of DNA loaded. The immunoSEQ TCRb Assay kit was used according to manufacturer instructions to amplify TCR beta CDR3 sequences from genomic DNA. The KAPA Library Quantification Kit for Illumina platforms was used to quantify the pooled libraries by qPCR. Pooled libraries were sequenced on an Illumina NextSeq 500, clustered at about 0.6-1.2 pM. Processing in the source paper ran as follows. TCR data were analyzed using immunoSEQ ANALYZER and the R LymphoSeq package. A rearrangement efficiency score was calculated as productive divided by the sum of productive and non-productive CDR3 sequences. Clonality was assessed using the Gini coefficient and diversity using the Renyi index at alpha=1, with pairwise comparisons between timepoints within each patient. Clonal relatedness used an edit distance of 3, and repertoire similarity used the Bhattacharyya coefficient, both computed in LymphoSeq. To classify response, a linear discriminant analysis based on week-3 changes in clonality and diversity was built with the R MASS and caret packages. TCRdb carries this immuneACCESS record with in-frame sequences only. Its versions omit some clonotypes, under half of them owing to an unresolved V gene in the studies checked, with the rest unexplained. The V and J calls and clone size are taken from that table; D and trimming were inferred from the DNA. This sample holds 10,000 or so clones; 84% were observed only once. The ten largest clonotypes hold 14% of the sample.

The source of this sequence is a human donor with melanoma. Source: blood, taken from a patient treated with checkpoint blockade. Recombination joined TRBV5-1 with TRBJ1-4; the D gene is perhaps TRBD1, from 6 matching bases. The DNA sequence is as follows: TGCGCCAGCAGCAAACAGGGTCCGCTGGGTTCTAGCGAAAAACTGTTTTTT. This gives the protein CASSKQGPLGSSEKLFF.